This TCR beta chain originates from a study of T cell responses to AZD1222 COVID-19 vaccine. The study's findings and limits: Unmutated variant regions are reportedly targeted by nearly half of spike-specific TCRs. The span of vaccine-associated CD4 TCRs extended across spike, with dominance at 160-218 and 743-854.

Measured with immunoSEQ multiplex PCR; TCRdb has only the in-frame clones, and not every one. The sample holds fewer than 150,000 clones, around four fifths seen once. About this clone: Its specificity is not known.

The junction had 5 bases not matched to a gene; V was cut back by 3 bases and J by 9 bases. The germline CDR1 and CDR2 sequences are SGHAT and FQNNGV. There are 14 residues in the CDR3. The sample was peripheral blood, taken on day 0 of AZD1222 vaccination. The chain links TRBV11-2 to TRBJ1-6; 7 bases line up with TRBD1. The TCR was taken from an adult in good health. CDR3 in amino acids: CASSLIQGTSPLHF. CDR3 DNA sequence: TGTGCCAGCAGCTTGATACAGGGGACTTCACCCCTCCACTTT.